The T cell receptor beta chain described here comes from a study of beta chain features in type 1 diabetes. General study points: High TCR expression in some cells could lead to their over-representation in cDNA sequencing. Moderate yet significant TCRB CDR3 shortening was seen in Type 1 diabetes patients in all four CD4+ subsets. Among patients, naive, central memory and Treg TCRB repertoires appeared more similar than among healthy donors.

V dropped 5 bases and J dropped 6; count of bases not matched to a gene: 2. This CDR3 contains 14 residues. In germline, CDR1 is SEHNR, CDR2 FQNEAQ (reference sequence). Expressed TCRB transcripts were sequenced, since all the RNA that had been isolated was reverse transcribed. The method was immunoSEQ multiplex PCR; TCRdb's version includes in-frame clones alone and lacks a portion of them. The data contain some 350,000 clones, 13% of them singletons. As concerns this clone: The target antigen is unknown.

CD4+ cells of the naive, central memory, regulatory and stem cell-like memory types were sorted via CD45RO/CCR7/CD25/CD127/CD95/CD27. The J gene is TRBJ1-4, the V gene TRBV7-9; 11 positions match TRBD1. The clonotype was recovered from a woman younger than 30 with type 1 diabetes. Sample: naive CD4+ T cells from blood. Written as DNA, the CDR3 is TGTGCCAGCAGCAGGACAGGGGGCGATGAAAAACTGTTTTTT. Translated: CASSRTGGDEKLFF.